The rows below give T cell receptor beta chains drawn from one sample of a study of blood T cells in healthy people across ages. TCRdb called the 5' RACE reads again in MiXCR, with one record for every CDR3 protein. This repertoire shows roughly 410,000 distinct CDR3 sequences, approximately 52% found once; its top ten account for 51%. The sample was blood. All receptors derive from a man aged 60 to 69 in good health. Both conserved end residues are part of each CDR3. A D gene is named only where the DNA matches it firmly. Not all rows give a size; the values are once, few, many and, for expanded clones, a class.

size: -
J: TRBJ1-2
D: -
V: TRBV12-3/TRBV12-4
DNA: TGTGCCAGCAGTTATCAAGACAGGTTTGTTGGTGGCTACACCTTC
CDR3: CASSYQDRFVGGYTF

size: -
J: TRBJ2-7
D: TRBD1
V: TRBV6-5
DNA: TGTGCCAGCAGTGGGCCGGGACAGGGGGCCTACGAGCAGTACTTC
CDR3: CASSGPGQGAYEQYF

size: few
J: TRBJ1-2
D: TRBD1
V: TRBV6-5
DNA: TGTGCCAGCAGCCGCCAGGGGGGCCCTAACTATGGCTACACCTTC
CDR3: CASSRQGGPNYGYTF

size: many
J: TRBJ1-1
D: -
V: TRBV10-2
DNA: TGCGCCAGCAGTGAGTATGTCACAAGGAACACTGAAGCTTTCTTT
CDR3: CASSEYVTRNTEAFF

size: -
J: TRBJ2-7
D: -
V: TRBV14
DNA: TGTGCCAGCAGCCGCCATATGCTAGGGACGGAAATCTACGAGCAGTACTTC
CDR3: CASSRHMLGTEIYEQYF

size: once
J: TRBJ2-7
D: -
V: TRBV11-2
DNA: TGTGCCAGCAGCTTCCCGGGAGAGTACGAGCAGTACTTC
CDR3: CASSFPGEYEQYF

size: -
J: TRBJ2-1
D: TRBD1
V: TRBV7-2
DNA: TGTGCCAGCAGCCTTCAGCCTGGGGCAGGGGGCGTCAATGAGCAGTTCTTC
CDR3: CASSLQPGAGGVNEQFF

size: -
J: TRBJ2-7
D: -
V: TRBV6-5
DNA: TGTGCCAGCAGTTATACCCCGGGGAGGGGGACGTATTACGAGCAGTACTTC
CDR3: CASSYTPGRGTYYEQYF

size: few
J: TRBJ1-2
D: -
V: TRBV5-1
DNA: TGCGCCAGCAGCTTGGACACTATTGGCTACACCTTC
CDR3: CASSLDTIGYTF

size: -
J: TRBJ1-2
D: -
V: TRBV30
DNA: TGTGCCTGGAGCGAGAGCAACTATGGCTACACCTTC
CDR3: CAWSESNYGYTF

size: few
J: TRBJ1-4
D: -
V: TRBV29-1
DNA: TGCAGCGTCCATCAGGGGCCGGAAAAACTGTTTTTT
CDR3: CSVHQGPEKLFF

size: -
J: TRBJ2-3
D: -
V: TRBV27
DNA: TGTGCCAGCATGTCCCATGGGGGGGGCGATACGCAGTATTTT
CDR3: CASMSHGGGDTQYF

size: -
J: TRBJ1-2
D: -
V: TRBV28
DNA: TGTGCCAGCAGTTTGTTCAGACTGGGCTACACCTTC
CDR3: CASSLFRLGYTF

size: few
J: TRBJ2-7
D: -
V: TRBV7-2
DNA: TGTGCCAGCGAGAGTAGCTCCTACGAGCAGTACTTC
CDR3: CASESSSYEQYF

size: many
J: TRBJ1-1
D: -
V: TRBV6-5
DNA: TGTGCCAGCAGCCGCCAGCTGAACACTGAAGCTTTCTTT
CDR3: CASSRQLNTEAFF

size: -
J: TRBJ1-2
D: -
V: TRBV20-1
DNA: TGCAGTGCTAGTCAGGGTGGTGGCTACACCTTC
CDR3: CSASQGGGYTF

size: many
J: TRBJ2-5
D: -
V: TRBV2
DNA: TGTGCCAGCAGTGATAAGCGCGGGGAGACCCAGTACTTC
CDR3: CASSDKRGETQYF

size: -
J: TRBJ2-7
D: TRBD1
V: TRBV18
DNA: TGTGCCAGCTCACCACTCTGGACAGGGGGTATGGGGGAGCAGTACTTC
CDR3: CASSPLWTGGMGEQYF

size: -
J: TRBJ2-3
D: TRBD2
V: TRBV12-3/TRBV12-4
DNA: TGTGCCAGCAGTACGACTAGCGGGAGCACAGATACGCAGTATTTT
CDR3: CASSTTSGSTDTQYF

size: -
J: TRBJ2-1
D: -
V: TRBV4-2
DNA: TGTGCCAGCAGCTTCCGGGATAACAATGAGCAGTTCTTC
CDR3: CASSFRDNNEQFF

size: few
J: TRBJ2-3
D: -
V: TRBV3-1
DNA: TGTGCCAGCAGACACCTAGATACGCAGTATTTT
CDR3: CASRHLDTQYF

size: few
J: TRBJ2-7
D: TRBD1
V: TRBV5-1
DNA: TGCGCCAGCAGTCAACAGGGGGTTTACGAGCAGTACTTC
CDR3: CASSQQGVYEQYF

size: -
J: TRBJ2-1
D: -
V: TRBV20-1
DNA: TGCAGTGCTAGTCGGACGATTGAAGATGAGCAGTTCTTC
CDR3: CSASRTIEDEQFF

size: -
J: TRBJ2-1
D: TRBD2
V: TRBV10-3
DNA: TGTGCCATCAGTGCTGGGCTAGCGGGACGCTTTAACAATGAGCAGTTCTTC
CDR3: CAISAGLAGRFNNEQFF

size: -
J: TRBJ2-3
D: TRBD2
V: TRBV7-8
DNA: TGTGCCAGCAGCTCCCGGACTAGCGGGTTAACAGATACGCAGTATTTT
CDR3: CASSSRTSGLTDTQYF

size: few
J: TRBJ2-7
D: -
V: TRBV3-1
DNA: TGTGCCAGCACCAACCGGGCAGGGTTGACTTACGAGCAGTACTTC
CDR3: CASTNRAGLTYEQYF

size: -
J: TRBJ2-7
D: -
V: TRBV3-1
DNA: TGTGCCAGCAGCCAAGAGGTCGGTTGGAGGGAGCAGTACTTC
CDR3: CASSQEVGWREQYF

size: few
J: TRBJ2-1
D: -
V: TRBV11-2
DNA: TGTGCCAGCAGCTTTAGGCCGAACAATGAGCAGTTCTTC
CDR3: CASSFRPNNEQFF

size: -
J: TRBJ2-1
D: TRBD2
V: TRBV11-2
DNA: TGTGCCAGCAGCTTAGCGCGGACTAGCCCCTACAATGAGCAGTTCTTC
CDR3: CASSLARTSPYNEQFF

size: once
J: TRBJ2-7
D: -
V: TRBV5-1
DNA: TGCGCCAGCAGCTTGGGTCCGGACGAGCAGTACTTC
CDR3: CASSLGPDEQYF

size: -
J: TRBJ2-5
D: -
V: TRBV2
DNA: TGTGCCAGCAGTCGTCCCGACATAGAGACCCAGTACTTC
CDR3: CASSRPDIETQYF

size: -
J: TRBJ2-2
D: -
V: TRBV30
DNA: TGTGCCTGCCCAATGAAGGGCACCGGGGAGCTGTTTTTT
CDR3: CACPMKGTGELFF

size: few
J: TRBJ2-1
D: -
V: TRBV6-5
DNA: TGTGCCAGCACCCCTGGGGCAGGTGCTTACAATGAGCAGTTCTTC
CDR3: CASTPGAGAYNEQFF

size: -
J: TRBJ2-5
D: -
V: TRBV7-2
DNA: TGTGCCAGCAGCTTAGTCTGGGTTTCGGAGACCCAGTACTTC
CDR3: CASSLVWVSETQYF